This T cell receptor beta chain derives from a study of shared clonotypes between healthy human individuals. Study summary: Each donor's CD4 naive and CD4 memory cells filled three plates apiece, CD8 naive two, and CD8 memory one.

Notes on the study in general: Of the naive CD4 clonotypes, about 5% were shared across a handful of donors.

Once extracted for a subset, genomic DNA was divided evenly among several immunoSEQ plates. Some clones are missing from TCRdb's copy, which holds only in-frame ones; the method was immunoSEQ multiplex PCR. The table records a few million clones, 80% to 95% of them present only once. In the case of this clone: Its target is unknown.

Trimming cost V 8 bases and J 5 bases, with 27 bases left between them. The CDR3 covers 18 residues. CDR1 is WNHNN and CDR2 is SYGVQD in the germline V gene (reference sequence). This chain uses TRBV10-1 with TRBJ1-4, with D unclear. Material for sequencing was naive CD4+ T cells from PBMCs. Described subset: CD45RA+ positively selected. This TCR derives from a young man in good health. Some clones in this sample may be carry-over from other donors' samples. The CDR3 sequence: CASRKGPIKYLGNEKLFF. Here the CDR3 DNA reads TGCGCCAGCCGTAAAGGGCCGATCAAATACCTGGGAAATGAAAAACTGTTTTTT.